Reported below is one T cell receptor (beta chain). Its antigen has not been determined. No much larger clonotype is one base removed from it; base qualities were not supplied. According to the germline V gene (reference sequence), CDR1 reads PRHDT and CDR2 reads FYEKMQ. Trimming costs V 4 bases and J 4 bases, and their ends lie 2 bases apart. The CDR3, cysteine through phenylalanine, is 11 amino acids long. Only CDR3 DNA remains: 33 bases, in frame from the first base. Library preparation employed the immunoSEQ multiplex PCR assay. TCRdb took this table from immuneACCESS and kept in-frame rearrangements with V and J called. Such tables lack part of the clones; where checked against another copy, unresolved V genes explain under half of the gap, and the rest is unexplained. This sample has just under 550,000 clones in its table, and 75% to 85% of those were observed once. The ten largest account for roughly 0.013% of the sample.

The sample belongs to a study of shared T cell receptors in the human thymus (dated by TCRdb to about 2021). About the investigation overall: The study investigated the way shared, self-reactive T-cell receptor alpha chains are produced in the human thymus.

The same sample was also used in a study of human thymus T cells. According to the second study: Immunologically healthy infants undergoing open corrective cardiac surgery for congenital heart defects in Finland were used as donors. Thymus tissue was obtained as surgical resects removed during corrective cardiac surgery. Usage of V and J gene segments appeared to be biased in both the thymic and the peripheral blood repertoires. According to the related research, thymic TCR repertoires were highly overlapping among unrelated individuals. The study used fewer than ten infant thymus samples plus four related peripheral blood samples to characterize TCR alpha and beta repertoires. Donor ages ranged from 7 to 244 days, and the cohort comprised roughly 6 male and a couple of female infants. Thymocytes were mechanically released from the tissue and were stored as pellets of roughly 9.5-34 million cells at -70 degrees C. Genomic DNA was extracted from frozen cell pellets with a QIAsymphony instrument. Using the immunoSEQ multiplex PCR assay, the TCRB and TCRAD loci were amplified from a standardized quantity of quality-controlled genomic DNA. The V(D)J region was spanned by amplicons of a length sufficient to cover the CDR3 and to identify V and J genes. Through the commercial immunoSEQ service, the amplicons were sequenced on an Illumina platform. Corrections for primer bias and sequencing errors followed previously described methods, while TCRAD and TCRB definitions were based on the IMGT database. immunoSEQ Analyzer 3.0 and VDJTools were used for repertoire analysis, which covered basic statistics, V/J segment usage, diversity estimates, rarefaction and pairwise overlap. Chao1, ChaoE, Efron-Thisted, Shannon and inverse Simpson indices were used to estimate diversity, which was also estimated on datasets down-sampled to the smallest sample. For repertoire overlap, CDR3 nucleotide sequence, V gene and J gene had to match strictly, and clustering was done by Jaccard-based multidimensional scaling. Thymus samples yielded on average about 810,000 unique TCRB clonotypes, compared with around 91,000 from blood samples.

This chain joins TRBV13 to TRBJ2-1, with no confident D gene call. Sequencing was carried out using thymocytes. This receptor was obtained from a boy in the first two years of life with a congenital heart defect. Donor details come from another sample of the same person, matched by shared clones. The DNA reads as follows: TGTGCCAGCAGCTCTTACAATGAGCAGTTCTTC. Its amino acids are CASSSYNEQFF.